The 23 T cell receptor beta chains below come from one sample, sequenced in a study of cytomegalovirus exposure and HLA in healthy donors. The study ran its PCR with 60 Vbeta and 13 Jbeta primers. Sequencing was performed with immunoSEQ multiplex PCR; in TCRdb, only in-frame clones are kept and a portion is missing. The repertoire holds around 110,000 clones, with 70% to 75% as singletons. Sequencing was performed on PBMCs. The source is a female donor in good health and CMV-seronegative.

In DNA form, the CDR3 reads TGTGCCAGCACCCCCGGGGTGGGTTTAAAAGAGACCCAGTACTTC. Amino acid sequence: CASTPGVGLKETQYF. The rearrangement uses TRBV6-1 and TRBJ2-5; TRBD2 might be the D (5 bases). Germline values: CDR1 MNHNS, CDR2 SASEGT. CDR3 length equals 15 residues. The ends were cut back, 7 bases at V and 3 bases at J, with 18 bases in the middle.

The CDR3 coding sequence is TGTGCCACCAGCAGAGACCCTTCTGGGGCCAACGTCCTGACTTTC. Protein product: CATSRDPSGANVLTF. J is TRBJ2-6 and V is TRBV15, with unresolved D. The CDR3 length is 15 residues. V was trimmed by 0 bases and J by 1 base, leaving 4 bases between them. Germline CDR1 LNHNV, CDR2 YYDKDF (reference sequence).

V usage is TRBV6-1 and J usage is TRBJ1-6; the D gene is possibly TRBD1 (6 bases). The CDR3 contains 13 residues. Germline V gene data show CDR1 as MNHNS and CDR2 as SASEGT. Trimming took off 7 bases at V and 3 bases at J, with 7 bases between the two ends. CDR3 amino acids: CASTGDYNSPLHF. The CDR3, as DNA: TGTGCCAGCACAGGGGACTATAATTCACCCCTCCACTTT.

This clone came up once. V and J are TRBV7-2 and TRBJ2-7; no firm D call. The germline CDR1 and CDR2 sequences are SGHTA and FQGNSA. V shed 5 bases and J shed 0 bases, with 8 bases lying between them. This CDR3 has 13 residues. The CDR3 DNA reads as TGTGCCAGCAGCCCGAGGAGCTCCTACGAGCAGTACTTC. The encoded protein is CASSPRSSYEQYF.

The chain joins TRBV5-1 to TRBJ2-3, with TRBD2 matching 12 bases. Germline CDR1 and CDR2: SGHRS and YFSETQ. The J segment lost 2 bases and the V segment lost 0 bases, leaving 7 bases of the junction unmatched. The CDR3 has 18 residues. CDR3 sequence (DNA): TGCGCCAGCAGCTTGGAGACGACTAGCGGGAGCCCCACAGATACGCAGTATTTT. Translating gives CASSLETTSGSPTDTQYF.

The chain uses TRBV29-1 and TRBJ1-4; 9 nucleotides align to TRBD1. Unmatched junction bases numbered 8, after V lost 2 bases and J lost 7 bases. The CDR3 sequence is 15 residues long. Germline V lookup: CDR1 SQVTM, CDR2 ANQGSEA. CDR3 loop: CSVELQGAAGEKLFF. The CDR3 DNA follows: TGCAGCGTTGAACTACAGGGGGCGGCCGGTGAAAAACTGTTTTTT. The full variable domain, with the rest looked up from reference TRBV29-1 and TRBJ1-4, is SAVISQKPSRDICQRGTSLTIQCQVDSQVTMMFWYRQQPGQSLTLIATANQGSEATYESGFVIDKFPISRPNLTFSTLTVSNMSPEDSSIYLCSVELQGAAGEKLFFGSGTQLSVL.

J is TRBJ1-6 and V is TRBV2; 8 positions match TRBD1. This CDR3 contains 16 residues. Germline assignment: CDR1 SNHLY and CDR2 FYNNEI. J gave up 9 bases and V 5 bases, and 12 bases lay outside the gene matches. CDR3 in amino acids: CASSRWTGTSGSPLHF. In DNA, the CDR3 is TGTGCCAGCAGTAGATGGACAGGGACCAGTGGTTCACCCCTCCACTTT. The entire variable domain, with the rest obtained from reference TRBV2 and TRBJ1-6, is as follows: EPEVTQTPSHQVTQMGQEVILRCVPISNHLYFYWYRQILGQKVEFLVSFYNNEISEKSEIFDDQFSVERPDGSNFTLKIRSTKLEDSAMYFCASSRWTGTSGSPLHFGNGTRLTVT.

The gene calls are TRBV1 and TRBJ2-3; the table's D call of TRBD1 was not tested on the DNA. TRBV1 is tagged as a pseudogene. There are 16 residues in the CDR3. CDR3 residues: CTSSQSRQGHTDTQYF. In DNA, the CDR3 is TGCACCAGCAGCCAATCGAGGCAGGGGCACACAGATACGCAGTATTTT.

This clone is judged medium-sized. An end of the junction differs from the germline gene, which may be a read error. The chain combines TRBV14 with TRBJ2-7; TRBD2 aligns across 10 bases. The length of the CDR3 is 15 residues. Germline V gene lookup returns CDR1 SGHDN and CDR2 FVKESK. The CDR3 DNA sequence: TGTGCCAGCAGCGAAGTAGCGGGAGGATCCTCCGAGCAGTACTTC. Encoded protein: CASSEVAGGSSEQYF.

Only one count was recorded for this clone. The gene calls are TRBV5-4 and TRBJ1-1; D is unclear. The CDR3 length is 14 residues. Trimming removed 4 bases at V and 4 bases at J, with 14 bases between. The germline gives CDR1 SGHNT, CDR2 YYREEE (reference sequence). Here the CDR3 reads CASSRRGGITEAFF. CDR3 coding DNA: TGTGCCAGCAGCCGGAGAGGCGGGATCACTGAAGCTTTCTTT.

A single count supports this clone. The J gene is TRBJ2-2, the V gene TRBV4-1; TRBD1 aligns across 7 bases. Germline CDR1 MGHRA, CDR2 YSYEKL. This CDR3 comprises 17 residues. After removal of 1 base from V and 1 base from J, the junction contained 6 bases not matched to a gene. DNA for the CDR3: TGCGCCAGCAGCCAAGGATGGGGACAGTTGAACACCGGGGAGCTGTTTTTT. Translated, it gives CASSQGWGQLNTGELFF.

DNA of the CDR3: TGTGCCAGCAGCCAACCAGGGGGAAATGGCTACACCTTC. Translation gives CASSQPGGNGYTF. The chain has TRBV7-2 and TRBJ1-2; TRBD1 matches at 7 bases. CDR3 length: 13 residues. V lost 5 bases and J lost 6; bases outside the gene matches: 6. From germline, CDR1 is SGHTA and CDR2 FQGNSA.

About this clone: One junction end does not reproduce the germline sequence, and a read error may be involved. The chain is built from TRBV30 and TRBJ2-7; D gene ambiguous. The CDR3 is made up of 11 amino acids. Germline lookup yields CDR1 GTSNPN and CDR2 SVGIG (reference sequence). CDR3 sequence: CAWSPSSEQYF. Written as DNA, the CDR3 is TGTGCCTGGAGTCCGTCCTCCGAGCAGTACTTC.

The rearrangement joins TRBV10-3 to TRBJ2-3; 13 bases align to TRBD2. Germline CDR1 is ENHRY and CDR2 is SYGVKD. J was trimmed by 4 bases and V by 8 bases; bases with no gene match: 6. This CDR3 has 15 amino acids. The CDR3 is CAIRGLAGDSDTQYF. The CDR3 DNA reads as TGTGCCATCCGCGGACTAGCGGGAGACTCAGATACGCAGTATTTT.

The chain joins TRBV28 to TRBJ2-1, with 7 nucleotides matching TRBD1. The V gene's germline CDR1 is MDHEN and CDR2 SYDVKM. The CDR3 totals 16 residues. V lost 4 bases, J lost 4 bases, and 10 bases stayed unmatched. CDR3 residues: CASSSVGTVLYNEQFF. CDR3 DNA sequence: TGTGCCAGCAGTTCGGTAGGGACAGTCCTTTACAATGAGCAGTTCTTC.

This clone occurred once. The CDR3 sequence is CASNQGYYEQYF. The CDR3 bases are TGTGCCAGCAATCAGGGTTACTACGAGCAGTACTTC. The rearrangement uses TRBV28 and TRBJ2-7; tentatively, D is TRBD1 (5 bases). There are 12 residues in the CDR3. Germline loops: CDR1 MDHEN, CDR2 SYDVKM. Trimming removed 7 bases at V and 3 bases at J, with 10 bases between.

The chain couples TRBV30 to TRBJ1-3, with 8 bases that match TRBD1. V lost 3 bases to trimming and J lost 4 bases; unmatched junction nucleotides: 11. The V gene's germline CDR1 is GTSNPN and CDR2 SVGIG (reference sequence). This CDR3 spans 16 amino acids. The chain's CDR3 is CAWSEPGGARGNTIYF. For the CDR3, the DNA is TGTGCCTGGAGCGAACCAGGGGGCGCAAGGGGAAACACCATATATTTT.

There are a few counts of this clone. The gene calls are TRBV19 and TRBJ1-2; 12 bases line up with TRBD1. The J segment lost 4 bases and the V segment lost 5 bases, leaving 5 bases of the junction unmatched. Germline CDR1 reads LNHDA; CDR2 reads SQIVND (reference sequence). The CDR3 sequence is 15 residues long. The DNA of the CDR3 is TGTGCCAGTAGTGGGACAGGGGGCGGCGGCTATGGCTACACCTTC. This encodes CASSGTGGGGYGYTF.

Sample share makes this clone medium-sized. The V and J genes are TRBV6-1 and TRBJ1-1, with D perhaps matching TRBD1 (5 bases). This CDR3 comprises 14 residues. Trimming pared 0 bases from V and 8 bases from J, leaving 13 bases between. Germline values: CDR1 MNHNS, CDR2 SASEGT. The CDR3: CASSEAGGGREAFF. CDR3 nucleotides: TGTGCCAGCAGTGAAGCGGGGGGTGGCAGGGAAGCTTTCTTT.

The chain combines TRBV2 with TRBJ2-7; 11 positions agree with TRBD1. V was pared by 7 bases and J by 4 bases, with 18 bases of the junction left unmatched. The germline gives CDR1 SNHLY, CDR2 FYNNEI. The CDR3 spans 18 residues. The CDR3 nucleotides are TGTGCCAGCATTCCCCGGGCGATGGACAGGGGGCGCCGGTACGAGCAGTACTTC. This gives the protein CASIPRAMDRGRRYEQYF.

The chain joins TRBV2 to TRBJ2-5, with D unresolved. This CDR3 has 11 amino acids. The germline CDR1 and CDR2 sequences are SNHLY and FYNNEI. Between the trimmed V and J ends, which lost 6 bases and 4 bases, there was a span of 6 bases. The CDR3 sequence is CASSTLETQYF. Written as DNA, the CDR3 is TGTGCCAGCAGCACATTAGAGACCCAGTACTTC.

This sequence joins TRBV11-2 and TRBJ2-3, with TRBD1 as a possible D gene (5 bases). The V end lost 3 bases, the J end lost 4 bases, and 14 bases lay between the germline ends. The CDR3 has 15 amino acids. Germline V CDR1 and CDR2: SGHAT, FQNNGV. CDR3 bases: TGTGCCAGCAGCTTCTCCCCAGGGATATCAGATACGCAGTATTTT. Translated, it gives CASSFSPGISDTQYF. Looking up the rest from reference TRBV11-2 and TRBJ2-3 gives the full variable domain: EAGVAQSPRYKIIEKRQSVAFWCNPISGHATLYWYQQILGQGPKLLIQFQNNGVVDDSQLPKDRFSAERLKGVDSTLKIQPAKLEDSAVYLCASSFSPGISDTQYFGPGTRLTVL.

CDR3 region: CASSEGRSTDTQYF. The CDR3 coding sequence is TGTGCCAGCAGTGAGGGGAGGAGCACAGATACGCAGTATTTT. This chain links TRBV2 with TRBJ2-3; tentatively, D is TRBD2 (6 bases). V was pared by 3 bases and J by 0 bases, with 7 bases between. The CDR3 length is 14 residues. Looked up from germline, CDR1 is SNHLY and CDR2 is FYNNEI.